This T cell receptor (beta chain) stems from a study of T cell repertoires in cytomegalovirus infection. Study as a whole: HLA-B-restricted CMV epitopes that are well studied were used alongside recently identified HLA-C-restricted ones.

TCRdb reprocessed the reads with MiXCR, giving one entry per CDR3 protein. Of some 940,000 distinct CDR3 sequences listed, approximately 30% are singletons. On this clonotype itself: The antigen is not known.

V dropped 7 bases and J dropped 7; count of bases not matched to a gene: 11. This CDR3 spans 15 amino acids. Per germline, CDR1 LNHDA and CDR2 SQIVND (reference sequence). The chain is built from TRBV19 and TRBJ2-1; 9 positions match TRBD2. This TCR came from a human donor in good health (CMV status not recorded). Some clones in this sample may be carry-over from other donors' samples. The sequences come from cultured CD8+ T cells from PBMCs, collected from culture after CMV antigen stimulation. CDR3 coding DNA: TGTGCCAGTACCCCGTTTAGCGGGGGTGTGAATGAGCAGTTCTTC. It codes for CASTPFSGGVNEQFF.